One and the same sample provided the 5 T cell receptor beta chains below, sequenced in a study of spatial heterogeneity in lung cancer. A single record per CDR3 protein comes from TCRdb applying MiXCR to the 5' RACE reads. The sample lists around 20,000 distinct CDR3 sequences, 8% to 10% occurring once. Time point defined: blood at routine non-recurrence follow-up after resection. This material consisted of PBMCs, taken at follow-up. These receptors all come from a male donor with early-stage non-small cell lung cancer.

This clonotype was counted many times. CDR3 residues: CASSATANTGELFF. The CDR3 DNA reads as TGTGCCAGCAGCGCGACAGCGAACACCGGGGAGCTGTTTTTT. The V gene is TRBV14, the J gene TRBJ2-2, with D possibly being TRBD1 (5 bases). CDR3 length equals 14 residues. Trimming removed 5 bases from V and 0 bases from J, with 7 bases in between. CDR1 is SGHDN and CDR2 is FVKESK in the germline V gene.

Sample share makes this clonotype medium-sized. The DNA for the CDR3 is TGTGCCAGCAGCTTAGAGACCGCGGGGCAGCCCCAGCATTTT. This encodes CASSLETAGQPQHF. The chain links TRBV7-9 to TRBJ1-5, with unresolved D. V shed 1 base and J shed 7 bases, with 11 bases lying between them. There are 14 residues in the CDR3. Germline CDR1 SEHNR, CDR2 FQNEAQ (reference sequence).

A few counts support this clonotype. J is TRBJ2-5 and V is TRBV4-2; no definite D call. Per the germline V gene, CDR1 is LGHNA and CDR2 is YNFKEQ. The CDR3 has 15 residues. V shed 0 bases and J shed 2 bases, with 10 bases lying between them. Written as DNA, the CDR3 is TGTGCCAGCAGCCAAGACCCTCTGAGGCAAGAGACCCAGTACTTC. It encodes CASSQDPLRQETQYF.

Ten or more counts support this clonotype. The rearrangement uses TRBV10-2 and TRBJ2-7; 7 nucleotides match TRBD2. The germline V gene encodes CDR1 WSHSY and CDR2 SAAADI. The CDR3 length is 13 residues. V shed 7 bases, J shed 3 bases, and the junction held 6 bases outside the gene matches. CDR3 coding DNA: TGCGCCAGCATGGTGGGCGGGGGCTACGAGCAGTACTTC. Translation gives CASMVGGGYEQYF.

In this sample, this clonotype turned up many times. The J gene is TRBJ2-7, the V gene TRBV2, with D perhaps TRBD1 or TRBD2 (5 bases each). With 8 bases removed from V and 5 bases from J, the gap between germline ends came to 19 bases. This CDR3 region has 14 residues. CDR1 is SNHLY and CDR2 is FYNNEI in the germline V gene. CDR3 DNA sequence: TGTGCCAGCGCTGAGGGGAATACCTACAACGAGCAGTACTTC. Residues: CASAEGNTYNEQYF.